This section outlines one TCR beta chain sequence together with its context. Its matching antigen is unknown. Sequence at one end of the junction differs from germline and may be a read error. Distinct nucleotide sequences in the sample also encode this CDR3. The CDR3 is made up of 13 amino acids. The germline V gene encodes CDR1 MNHEY and CDR2 SVGAGI. The naive CD8 fraction comprised CD45RO-negative cells positively selected for CCR7 and excluded terminally differentiated effector memory CD45RA+ cells. Assay runs were performed at deep level. Sequenced by immunoSEQ multiplex PCR; TCRdb stores in-frame clones only, minus some. The table includes millions of clones, about 95% detected once. This sample stems from a study of shared clonotypes between healthy human individuals. Study conclusions and caveats: Among a handful of donors, approximately 5% of naive CD4 clonotypes were found in common. Only blood samples were collected, and tissue repertoires likely differ.

This clonotype originated in a man aged 18 to 29 in good health. V and J are TRBV6-5 and TRBJ1-1; 7 positions agree with TRBD1. Sequenced: naive CD8+ T cells sorted from blood. This chain's CDR3 is CASRLQGHTEAFF. The CDR3 region has the DNA TGTGCCAGCAGGCTACAGGGGCACACCGAAGCTTTCTTT.